These 17 T cell receptor beta chains share one sample of origin, sequenced in a study of response to subunit inactivated influenza vaccine. A single record per CDR3 protein comes from TCRdb applying MiXCR to the RT-PCR reads. There are about half a million distinct CDR3 sequences in the sample; less than 30% occur only once, and approximately 2% lies in the top ten. The specimen comprised CD4+ T cells sorted from PBMCs, sampled around 5 days after vaccination. The source is a man aged 50-59 years who received an inactivated influenza vaccine.

V is TRBV5-1 and J is TRBJ2-7, with 9 bases lining up with TRBD1. After removal of 4 bases from V and 8 bases from J, the junction contained 4 bases not matched to a gene. Per germline, CDR1 SGHRS and CDR2 YFSETQ. The length of the CDR3 is 12 residues. CDR3 coding DNA: TGCGCCAGCAGCCCTGGACAGGGGCAGCAGTACTTC. Its protein is CASSPGQGQQYF. Drawing the rest from reference TRBV5-1 and TRBJ2-7, the complete variable domain is KAGVTQTPRYLIKTRGQQVTLSCSPISGHRSVSWYQQTPGQGLQFLFEYFSETQRNKGNFPGRFSGRQFSNSRSEMNVSTLELGDSALYLCASSPGQGQQYFGPGTRLTVT.

The CDR3 DNA follows: TGTGCCAGCAGGCCGGGACACGGATACGAGCAGTACTTC. Protein: CASRPGHGYEQYF. This sequence joins TRBV6-1 and TRBJ2-7; the D gene is possibly TRBD1 (6 bases). The germline V gene has CDR1 MNHNS and CDR2 SASEGT. This CDR3 spans 13 amino acids. Trimming cost V 6 bases and J 4 bases, with 13 bases left between them.

The V gene is TRBV2, the J gene TRBJ2-5; TRBD1 is a possible D gene (5 bases). Trimming removed 5 bases from V and 5 bases from J, with 12 bases in between. Germline CDR1 and CDR2: SNHLY and FYNNEI. This CDR3 has 13 amino acids. As DNA, the CDR3 is TGTGCCAGCAGTTTGACAGCTAGGGAGACCCAGTACTTC. Amino acid sequence: CASSLTARETQYF.

The rearrangement uses TRBV10-2 and TRBJ2-4, with 11 positions matching TRBD2. CDR1 is WSHSY, CDR2 SAAADI, per germline. Trimming removed 6 bases from V and 0 bases from J; junction bases left unmatched: 7. This CDR3 has 17 amino acids. DNA for the CDR3: TGCGCCAGCAGGGTAGCGGGGGGGAATTTAGCCAAAAACATTCAGTACTTC. Translated, it gives CASRVAGGNLAKNIQYF.

The V gene is TRBV20-1, the J gene TRBJ2-7; perhaps TRBD2 as D (5 bases). With 5 bases removed from V and 0 bases from J, the gap between germline ends came to 14 bases. The CDR3 has 14 amino acids. Looked up from germline, CDR1 is DFQATT and CDR2 is SNEGSKA (reference sequence). CDR3 in amino acids: CSARRRGDSYEQYF. The CDR3 coding sequence is TGCAGTGCTCGTAGACGGGGAGACTCCTACGAGCAGTACTTC.

This clonotype was found a few times. The rearrangement uses TRBV6-2 or TRBV6-3 and TRBJ1-2, with TRBD1 matching over 7 bases. The CDR3 is 12 residues long. Germline V gives CDR1 MNHEY, CDR2 SVGEGT. Trimming cost V 8 bases and J 4 bases; bases outside gene matches: 4. CDR3 amino acids: CASGGQVYGYTF. CDR3 sequence (DNA): TGTGCCAGCGGAGGACAGGTCTATGGCTACACCTTC.

This clonotype was counted at least ten times. This chain connects TRBV20-1 to TRBJ1-4; possibly TRBD1 for D (5 bases). Germline V gives CDR1 DFQATT, CDR2 SNEGSKA (reference sequence). V lost 0 bases and J lost 6, with 11 bases in between. The CDR3 is 14 amino acids. CDR3 in amino acids: CSARDAIGDEKLFF. The CDR3 DNA follows: TGCAGTGCTAGAGATGCGATAGGGGATGAAAAACTGTTTTTT.

The V gene is TRBV20-1, the J gene TRBJ2-7, with D possibly matching TRBD2 (7 bases). Trimming cost V 3 bases and J 4 bases, with 13 bases left between them. Germline CDR1 DFQATT, CDR2 SNEGSKA (reference sequence). The CDR3 length is 13 residues. The CDR3 reads CSARWGGVYEQYF. The CDR3 coding sequence is TGCAGTGCTAGGTGGGGGGGCGTTTACGAGCAGTACTTC.

Only a few counts were recorded for this clonotype. The CDR3, as DNA: TGTGCCAGCAGCTTAGTGATGAGGACGGTCCCTTCACCCCTCCACTTT. Protein product: CASSLVMRTVPSPLHF. This rearrangement joins TRBV7-8 to TRBJ1-6; the D is unclear. This CDR3 contains 16 residues. CDR1 and CDR2 (germline): SGHVS, FQNEAQ. Trimming took off 1 base at V and 9 bases at J, with 16 bases between the two ends.

This clonotype occurred a few times. The chain carries TRBV11-2 and TRBJ2-2; weak D call: TRBD1 (6 bases). Germline V gene sequence: CDR1 SGHAT, CDR2 FQNNGV. V shed 4 bases and J shed 5 bases, with 17 bases lying between them. The CDR3 spans 16 residues. CDR3 DNA: TGTGCCAGCAGCTCCCCTTGGACAGCCTTAACCGGGGAGCTGTTTTTT. The encoded protein is CASSSPWTALTGELFF.

In this sample, this clonotype turned up a few times. The rearrangement links TRBV24-1 to TRBJ2-2, with D perhaps matching TRBD2 (5 bases). The CDR3 extends over 14 amino acids. The V gene's germline CDR1 is KGHDR and CDR2 SFDVKD. The ends were cut back, 7 bases at V and 4 bases at J, with 12 bases in the middle. CDR3: CATRSPGSTGELFF. The CDR3 DNA reads as TGTGCCACCAGATCTCCGGGGAGCACCGGGGAGCTGTTTTTT.

This chain joins TRBV20-1 and TRBJ2-7; D perhaps matches TRBD2 (5 bases). Looked up from germline, CDR1 is DFQATT and CDR2 is SNEGSKA (reference sequence). The CDR3 loop spans 12 amino acids. The DNA for the CDR3 is TGCTCCCACCAGGTGGTAGGTGGAGGGCAGTACTTC. It is translated as CSHQVVGGGQYF.

The chain is built from TRBV7-9 and TRBJ1-1; 11 nucleotides agree with TRBD1. The CDR3 length is 14 residues. Germline values: CDR1 SEHNR, CDR2 FQNEAQ (reference sequence). V lost 10 bases and J lost 6; bases outside the gene matches: 10. The CDR3 reads CATLDRGHLSEAFF. CDR3 in DNA: TGTGCCACCCTGGACAGGGGGCATTTGTCTGAAGCTTTCTTT.

This chain links TRBV24-1 with TRBJ1-1; the D is unclear. V was pared by 0 bases and J by 7 bases, with 2 bases between. The germline V gene has CDR1 KGHDR and CDR2 SFDVKD. This CDR3 has 11 amino acids. CDR3 sequence: CATSDLNEAFF. CDR3 nucleotides: TGTGCCACCAGTGATTTGAATGAAGCTTTCTTT.

This clonotype was seen a handful of times. This rearrangement joins TRBV6-6 to TRBJ1-1, with no clear D. CDR1 and CDR2 (germline): MNHNY, SVGAGI (reference sequence). The V end lost 6 bases, the J end lost 1 base, and 9 bases lay between the germline ends. This CDR3 contains 13 residues. This chain's CDR3 is CASRRDKNTEAFF. The CDR3 DNA follows: TGTGCCAGCAGGAGAGATAAGAACACTGAAGCTTTCTTT.

The chain carries TRBV7-2 and TRBJ2-3, with D possibly matching TRBD2 (5 bases). Trimming pared 3 bases from V and 5 bases from J, leaving 18 bases between. Germline V gives CDR1 SGHTA, CDR2 FQGNSA. The CDR3 has 16 residues. CDR3 DNA: TGTGCCAGCAGCTTGAGTGGGAGAGTAGTAGGAGATACGCAGTATTTT. It codes for CASSLSGRVVGDTQYF.

The V and J genes are TRBV15 and TRBJ2-7, with 10 bases matching TRBD2. Germline CDR1 reads LNHNV; CDR2 reads YYDKDF (reference sequence). This CDR3 has 16 amino acids. With 0 bases clipped from V and 7 bases from J, the junction kept 9 bases outside the gene matches. CDR3 bases: TGTGCCACCAGCAGAGACCCGACCGGGACTAGCGATGAGCAGTACTTC. Its protein product is CATSRDPTGTSDEQYF.